A single sample is the source of the 6 T cell receptor beta chains below, sequenced in a study of cytomegalovirus exposure and HLA in healthy donors. A multiplex PCR was run with 60 Vbeta primers and 13 Jbeta primers. Clones were read by immunoSEQ multiplex PCR, and TCRdb kept only the in-frame ones, dropping some. Of over 150,000 clones listed, over 70% are singletons. Sequencing used PBMCs. These receptors came from a woman aged 45-59 years in good health and CMV-seropositive.

The sample holds a few counts of this clone. This chain uses TRBV6-4 with TRBJ1-2, with 8 bases identical to TRBD1. Germline trimming cut 4 bases from V and 10 bases from J; bases unmatched to any gene: 11. The CDR3 has 14 amino acids. Germline loops: CDR1 MRHNA, CDR2 SNTAGT. CDR3 loop: CASSGLAGQGYYTF. CDR3 nucleotide sequence: TGTGCCAGCAGTGGTCTTGCAGGACAGGGATACTACACCTTC.

V is TRBV7-2 and J is TRBJ1-2; unclear D gene. The V gene's germline CDR1 is SGHTA and CDR2 FQGNSA. CDR3 length equals 12 residues. V was shortened by 3 bases and J by 4 bases, with 6 bases between the two germline ends. The CDR3 region has the DNA TGTGCCAGCAGCTTTAACAGCTATGGCTACACCTTC. Protein sequence: CASSFNSYGYTF.

The V and J genes are TRBV5-1 and TRBJ2-5; D gene uncertain. This CDR3 has 14 residues. V shed 4 bases and J shed 2 bases, with 12 bases lying between them. In germline, CDR1 is SGHRS, CDR2 YFSETQ. Here the CDR3 reads CASSLGGSQETQYF. DNA for the CDR3: TGCGCCAGCAGCCTCGGCGGCAGTCAAGAGACCCAGTACTTC.

For the CDR3, the DNA is TGTGCCAGCAGTTACGAAGGGGGTGGCGAGCAGTACTTC. Translating it yields CASSYEGGGEQYF. The chain recombines TRBV6-6 with TRBJ2-7; a possible D gene is TRBD1 (6 bases). The length of the CDR3 is 13 residues. Germline CDR1 reads MNHNY; CDR2 reads SVGAGI (reference sequence). Deletions cut 2 bases from V and 6 bases from J, with 11 bases between.

The chain couples TRBV2 to TRBJ1-1; TRBD1 matches 9 bases. This CDR3 contains 13 residues. V was clipped by 4 bases and J by 6 bases; unmatched bases: 3. Germline V gene lookup returns CDR1 SNHLY and CDR2 FYNNEI. The CDR3 DNA sequence: TGTGCCAGCAGTGTTACAGGGGGCCCTGAAGCTTTCTTT. The encoded protein is CASSVTGGPEAFF.

V and J are TRBV4-3 and TRBJ1-1; 9 bases are shared with TRBD1. Per the germline V gene, CDR1 is LGHNA and CDR2 is YSLEER. The CDR3 length is 14 residues. The J segment lost 4 bases and the V segment lost 2 bases, leaving 2 bases of the junction unmatched. CDR3 in amino acids: CASSQSTGGTEAFF. CDR3 coding DNA: TGCGCCAGCAGCCAATCGACAGGGGGCACTGAAGCTTTCTTT.